This TCR beta chain originates from a study of CD8 T cells in Susac syndrome. V shed 0 bases and J shed 3 bases, with 24 bases lying between them. The V gene's germline CDR1 is SGDLS and CDR2 YYNGEE. This CDR3 is 20 amino acids long. Reverse transcription of roughly 0.5 to 1 ug RNA was carried out with random hexamers. TCRdb reprocessed the immunoSEQ multiplex PCR reads via MiXCR and lists one record per CDR3 protein. The table records approximately 79,000 distinct CDR3 sequences, approximately 95% of them present only once. The receptor comes from a human donor with Susac syndrome. Sequencing input: CD8+ T cells from PBMCs. The chain employs TRBV9 and TRBJ2-2; D assignment may be TRBD1 or TRBD2 (6 bases each). CDR3 nucleotide sequence: TGTGCCAGCAGCGTAGCTAGGGGTGGGGGGCGTGGAGTTGACACCGGGGAGCTGTTTTTT. This codes for CASSVARGGGRGVDTGELFF.